This TCR beta chain was recovered during a study of blood T cells in healthy people across ages. CDR1 is SGHTA and CDR2 is FQGNSA in the germline V gene. The CDR3 contains 16 residues. V was pared by 1 base and J by 5 bases, with 11 bases of the junction left unmatched. It was with a sample-barcoded 5' primer and a J-beta primer mix that a second PCR of roughly 6 to 12 cycles was run. TCRdb reprocessed the 5' RACE reads with MiXCR, giving one entry per CDR3 protein. Altogether roughly 500,000 distinct CDR3 sequences are present, 24% being singletons, with the ten largest covering 8.5% to 9.5%. This sample also belongs to another study, concerning T cells of mothers and their children.

This receptor was obtained from a boy younger than 18 in good health. The chain recombines TRBV7-2 with TRBJ2-7; 7 bases are shared with TRBD2. The sequenced sample was blood. This chain's CDR3 is CASSLGGPGRGDEQYF. The CDR3 nucleotides read TGTGCCAGCAGCTTAGGAGGTCCGGGACGGGGGGACGAGCAGTACTTC.